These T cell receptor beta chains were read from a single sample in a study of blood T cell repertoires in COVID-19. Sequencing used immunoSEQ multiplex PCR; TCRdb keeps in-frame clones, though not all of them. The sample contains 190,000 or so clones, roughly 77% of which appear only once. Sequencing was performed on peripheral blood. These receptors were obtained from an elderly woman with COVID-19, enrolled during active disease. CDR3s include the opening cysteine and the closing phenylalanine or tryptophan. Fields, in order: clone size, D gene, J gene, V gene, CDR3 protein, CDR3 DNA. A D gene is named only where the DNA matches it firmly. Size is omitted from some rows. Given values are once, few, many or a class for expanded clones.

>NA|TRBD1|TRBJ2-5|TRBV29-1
CSVVMTGKETQYF
TGCAGCGTCGTGATGACAGGGAAAGAGACCCAGTACTTC
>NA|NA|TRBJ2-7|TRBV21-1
CASSKETGGSYEQYF
TGTGCCAGCAGCAAAGAGACAGGGGGCTCATACGAGCAGTACTTC
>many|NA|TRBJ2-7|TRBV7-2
CASSFGRGKQYF
TGTGCCAGCAGCTTTGGACGGGGAAAGCAGTACTTC
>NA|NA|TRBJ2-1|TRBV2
CASSPDLRSNEQFF
TGTGCCAGCAGTCCAGACTTACGCTCCAATGAGCAGTTCTTC
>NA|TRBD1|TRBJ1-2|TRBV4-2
CASSPGQGNYGYTF
TGTGCCAGCAGCCCTGGACAGGGGAACTATGGCTACACCTTC
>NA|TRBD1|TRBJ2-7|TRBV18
CASSPATGDEQYF
TGTGCCAGCTCACCCGCTACAGGGGACGAGCAGTACTTC
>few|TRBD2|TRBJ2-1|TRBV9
CASSVAGGGDNEQFF
TGTGCCAGCAGCGTAGCTGGCGGGGGGGACAATGAGCAGTTCTTC
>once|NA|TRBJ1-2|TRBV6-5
CASSRSKSYGYTF
TGTGCCAGCAGTCGGTCCAAATCCTATGGCTACACCTTC
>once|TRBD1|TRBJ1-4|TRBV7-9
CASNSGQGSRGIEKLFF
TGTGCCAGCAACTCGGGACAGGGGTCCCGGGGTATCGAAAAACTGTTTTTT
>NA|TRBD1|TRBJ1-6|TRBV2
CASSLDRGDSPLHF
TGTGCCAGCAGCCTTGACAGGGGCGATTCACCCCTCCACTTT
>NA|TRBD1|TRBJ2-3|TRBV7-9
CASNRDRGGDTQYF
TGTGCCAGCAACCGGGACAGGGGGGGAGATACGCAGTATTTT
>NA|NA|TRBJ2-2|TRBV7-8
CASCYLRRGNTGELFF
TGTGCCAGCTGCTACCTAAGACGGGGGAACACCGGGGAGCTGTTTTTT
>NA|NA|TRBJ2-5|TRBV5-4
CASSLAGRGGRLETQYF
TGTGCCAGCAGCTTGGCCGGGCGGGGAGGACGGCTAGAGACCCAGTACTTC
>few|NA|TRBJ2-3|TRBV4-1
CASKLAPTLDTQYF
TGCGCCAGCAAGCTAGCTCCAACCTTGGATACGCAGTATTTT
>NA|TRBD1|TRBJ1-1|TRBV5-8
CASSRGTGRTEAFF
TGTGCCAGCAGCCGCGGGACAGGGAGGACTGAAGCTTTCTTT
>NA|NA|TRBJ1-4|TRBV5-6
CASSLRQENEKLFF
TGTGCCAGCAGCTTAAGACAGGAGAATGAAAAACTGTTTTTT
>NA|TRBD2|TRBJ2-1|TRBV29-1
CSVDGDTWTSNYNEQFF
TGCAGCGTTGACGGGGATACTTGGACTAGCAACTACAATGAGCAGTTCTTC
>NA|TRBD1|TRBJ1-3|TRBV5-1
CASSQQGAGNTIYF
TGCGCCAGCAGCCAACAGGGGGCTGGAAACACCATATATTTT
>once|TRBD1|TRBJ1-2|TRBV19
CASSIGGLGTDHTF
TGTGCCAGTAGTATTGGTGGCTTGGGGACAGACCACACCTTC
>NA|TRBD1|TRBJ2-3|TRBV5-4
CASSLGGTGRTDTQYF
TGTGCCAGCAGTTTGGGTGGGACAGGGCGCACGGATACGCAGTATTTT
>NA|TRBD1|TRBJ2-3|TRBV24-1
CATSDVTGADTQYF
TGTGCCACCAGTGATGTCACAGGGGCAGATACGCAGTATTTT
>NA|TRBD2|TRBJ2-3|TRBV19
CASSMGLAGVDTQYF
TGTGCCAGTAGTATGGGACTAGCGGGGGTTGATACGCAGTATTTT
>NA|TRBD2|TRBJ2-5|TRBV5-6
CASSLLTSGQETQYF
TGTGCCAGCAGCTTGTTGACTAGCGGACAAGAGACCCAGTACTTC
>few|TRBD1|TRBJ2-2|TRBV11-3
CASSLVWDRENTGELFF
TGTGCCAGCAGCTTAGTCTGGGACAGGGAGAACACCGGGGAGCTGTTTTTT
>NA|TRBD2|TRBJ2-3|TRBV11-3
CASSSTSVSTDTQYF
TGTGCCAGCAGCTCCACTAGCGTGAGCACAGATACGCAGTATTTT